Listed below are T cell receptor beta chains from one sample, sequenced in a study of CD4+ T cells in melanoma. Assay: immunoSEQ multiplex PCR; the TCRdb copy retains only in-frame clones and omits some. The table has about 140,000 clones, around 90% seen once. The origin of the receptors is a human donor with melanoma. CDR3s include the opening cysteine and the closing phenylalanine or tryptophan. D genes are given only for firm matches. The size field is filled for only some rows; it gives once, few, many or a size class.

J,V,D,size,DNA,CDR3
TRBJ2-2,TRBV25-1,NA,NA,TGTGCCAGCAGCAATCGGGAACTTAACACCGGGGAGCTGTTTTTT,CASSNRELNTGELFF
TRBJ2-7,TRBV7-9,TRBD1,NA,TGTGCCAGCAGCTTAGAGGGTCTCCGGGACAGGAACTCCTACGAGCAGTACTTC,CASSLEGLRDRNSYEQYF
TRBJ1-1,TRBV5-1,NA,NA,TGCGCCAGCAGCTTGGCTCGGGGGGACACTGAAGCTTTCTTT,CASSLARGDTEAFF
TRBJ2-1,TRBV4-2,TRBD2,NA,TGTGCCAGCAGCCAAGTGATTAGCGGGGGGGCCCAAGATGAGCAGTTCTTC,CASSQVISGGAQDEQFF
TRBJ2-7,TRBV7-8,NA,NA,TGTGCCAGCAGCTCGTCTCCGGGCTACACCAGCGAGCAGTACTTC,CASSSSPGYTSEQYF
TRBJ1-3,TRBV5-6,NA,NA,TGTGCCAGCAGCTCCTGGCATTTCGGGGGAGCTGGAAACACCATATATTTT,CASSSWHFGGAGNTIYF
TRBJ1-4,TRBV7-9,NA,NA,TGTGCCAGCAGCACCACGGGGGGCCAGGAGGAAAAACTGTTTTTT,CASSTTGGQEEKLFF
TRBJ2-7,TRBV28,NA,NA,TGTGCCAGCCAGATCGGGGGACGGAACTACGAGCAGTACTTC,CASQIGGRNYEQYF
TRBJ1-5,TRBV7-3,NA,NA,TGTGCCAGCAGCTTAATGACGGGCGGGCATCAGCCCCAGCATTTT,CASSLMTGGHQPQHF
TRBJ2-5,TRBV25-1,TRBD1,NA,TGTGCCAGCAGTGAATCCCCTCCAGGACAGGGAAGGGGAGAGACCCAGTACTTC,CASSESPPGQGRGETQYF
TRBJ1-4,TRBV6-4,NA,NA,TGTGCCTCCCCTCTCCGAAGGGGGGGAAAACTGTTTTTT,CASPLRRGGKLFF
TRBJ1-4,TRBV7-2,NA,NA,TGTGCCAGCAGCAGGGGGGCGCAGGGGCCTGAAAAACTGTTTTTT,CASSRGAQGPEKLFF
TRBJ1-4,TRBV7-9,TRBD1,NA,TGTGCCAGCAGCAAGACAGGGACAACTAATGAAAAACTGTTTTTT,CASSKTGTTNEKLFF
TRBJ1-2,TRBV9,TRBD1,NA,TGTGCCAGCAGCGAGATGCCAGGGGGCGGGGACGGCTACACCTTC,CASSEMPGGGDGYTF
TRBJ1-3,TRBV2,TRBD1,NA,TGTGCCAGCAGCCCTGGACAGGAATCCTCTGGAAACACCATATATTTT,CASSPGQESSGNTIYF
TRBJ1-3,TRBV6-5,TRBD1,NA,TGTGCCAGCAGAGGGACAGGGTCTGGAAACACCATATATTTT,CASRGTGSGNTIYF
TRBJ1-3,TRBV5-1,NA,NA,TGCGCCAGCAGCTTGGATCTGACTGGAAACACCATATATTTT,CASSLDLTGNTIYF
TRBJ1-1,TRBV5-1,TRBD1,NA,TGCGCCAGCAGCCCATACAGGGGAGTGAACACTGAAGCTTTCTTT,CASSPYRGVNTEAFF
TRBJ2-1,TRBV7-3,NA,once,TGTGCCAGCAGCAGACGAAGGGACACGGACAATGAGCAGTTCTTC,CASSRRRDTDNEQFF
TRBJ2-5,TRBV7-6,TRBD2,NA,TGTGCCAGCAGCTTAGGTAAGCGGGGCACTCAAGAGACCCAGTACTTC,CASSLGKRGTQETQYF
TRBJ1-3,TRBV6-1,NA,NA,TGTGCCAGCAGTGACAGGGGAAGCTCTGGAAACACCATATATTTT,CASSDRGSSGNTIYF
TRBJ1-1,TRBV6-5,TRBD1,NA,TGTGCCAGCAGTTACTCGGGACAGACAGATGAAGCTTTCTTT,CASSYSGQTDEAFF
TRBJ1-2,TRBV30,TRBD1,NA,TGTGCCGGGGGCTACAGGGGGCCTGGCTACACCTTC,CAGGYRGPGYTF
TRBJ1-2,TRBV19,NA,NA,TGTGCCAGTAGTAGCGCCAGCGCTAACTATGGCTACACCTTC,CASSSASANYGYTF
TRBJ2-3,TRBV7-9,TRBD2,NA,TGTGCCAGCAGCTCAGGTCTAGCGGGGGGTATGGTTACGCAGTATTTT,CASSSGLAGGMVTQYF
TRBJ2-1,TRBV11-2,TRBD2,NA,TGTGCCAGCAGCTTAGATACAGCGGGGGGGATGCCCAATGAGCAGTTCTTC,CASSLDTAGGMPNEQFF
TRBJ2-6,TRBV9,NA,once,TGTGCCAGCAGCGGCGACCCCCGGGTCCTGACTTTC,CASSGDPRVLTF
TRBJ2-4,TRBV4-1,NA,NA,TGCGCCAGCAGCCAAGTGCGCATGGATGGCAAAAACATTCAGTACTTC,CASSQVRMDGKNIQYF
TRBJ2-7,TRBV7-9,NA,NA,TGTGCCAGCAACACCCACCAGGGGTTCGGCGAGCAGTACTTC,CASNTHQGFGEQYF
TRBJ2-5,TRBV4-1,TRBD1,NA,TGCGCCAGCAGCCAAAGGACAGGCCAAGAGACCCAGTACTTC,CASSQRTGQETQYF
TRBJ2-7,TRBV11-2,TRBD2,NA,TGTGCCAGCAGCTTAGGTAGCGGGGGAGGATACGAGCAGTACTTC,CASSLGSGGGYEQYF
TRBJ2-6,TRBV5-6,NA,NA,TGTGCCAGCAGCCTAGGGTTATTTGGGGCCAACGTCCTGACTTTC,CASSLGLFGANVLTF
TRBJ2-1,TRBV2,NA,NA,TGTGCCAGCGGGGGGCTTCGTCATGAGCAGTTCTTC,CASGGLRHEQFF
TRBJ2-7,TRBV2,NA,NA,TGTGCCAGCAGTGAAGAAGGGGGAATCGAGCAGTACTTC,CASSEEGGIEQYF
TRBJ1-2,TRBV5-5,NA,NA,TGTGCCAGCAGCTTGGAGCCGTTCAGGCCTAGAGGAGGCTACACCTTC,CASSLEPFRPRGGYTF
TRBJ2-5,TRBV19,TRBD1,NA,TGTGCCAGTAGTATTGGACAGGGAGAGACCCAGTACTTC,CASSIGQGETQYF
TRBJ1-2,TRBV5-4,TRBD1,NA,TGTGCCAGCAGCTCCCGGACAGGGGTGCATGGCTACACCTTC,CASSSRTGVHGYTF
TRBJ1-6,TRBV5-1,NA,NA,TGCGCCAGCAGTCAAACCACCGGGACCCCAAATTCACCCCTCCACTTT,CASSQTTGTPNSPLHF
TRBJ2-7,TRBV6-6,TRBD1,NA,TGTGCCAGCAGCTCCGGGACAGGGTCTAGCGAGCAGTACTTC,CASSSGTGSSEQYF
TRBJ1-5,TRBV6-6,NA,once,TGTGCCAGCAGTTACGGCCAGGGGAATCAGCCCCAGCATTTT,CASSYGQGNQPQHF
TRBJ1-1,TRBV30,TRBD1,few,TGTGCCTGGAGTCCCCAGGGGGCCTACACTGAAGCTTTCTTT,CAWSPQGAYTEAFF
TRBJ2-1,TRBV7-2,NA,NA,TGTGCCAGCAGCTTTTGGGGGGTCGTCCCCAATGAGCAGTTCTTC,CASSFWGVVPNEQFF
TRBJ2-7,TRBV30,NA,few,TGTGCCTGGAGTCCAGGGAGCTCCTACGAGCAGTACTTC,CAWSPGSSYEQYF
TRBJ2-1,TRBV12-5,TRBD1,NA,TGTGCTAGTGGTTCTGGACAGGGCTACAATGAGCAGTTCTTC,CASGSGQGYNEQFF
TRBJ1-3,TRBV7-9,NA,NA,TGTGCCAGCGGCTCGGGGGGTAGTACGAGCTCTGGAAACACCATATATTTT,CASGSGGSTSSGNTIYF
TRBJ2-5,TRBV7-2,TRBD2,once,TGTGCCAGCAGCCGATCGGCGGGGGGCCTAGAGACCCAGTACTTC,CASSRSAGGLETQYF
TRBJ2-3,TRBV10-3,TRBD2,NA,TGTGCCATCAGCGGGGGGGGGCATCTTGGAGATACGCAGTATTTT,CAISGGGHLGDTQYF
TRBJ2-1,TRBV7-2,NA,NA,TGTGCCAGCAGCGAATTGAGCTCCTACAATGAGCAGTTCTTC,CASSELSSYNEQFF